This T cell receptor beta chain was identified in a study of T cells in Graves' hyperthyroidism and ophthalmopathy. Turning to the study itself: At the time of initial diagnosis and before any treatment, peripheral blood was collected.

Ten or more counts support this clonotype. CDR1 is MNHNS and CDR2 is SASEGT in the germline V gene. Trimming pared 6 bases from V and 4 bases from J, leaving 12 bases between. The CDR3 has 14 residues. The source material, RNA transcripts, was used to amplify TCR beta CDR3 regions. First-round RT-PCR of the TCR CDR3 relied on the HTBI primer set. One entry per CDR3 protein, called by TCRdb with MiXCR from the multiplex PCR reads. The sample comprises under 400,000 distinct CDR3 sequences, less than 15% of which are singletons, and over 8.5% rests with the top ten. Newly diagnosed patients aged 18 to 65 had hyperthyroidism of under 2 months' duration.

The rearrangement joins TRBV6-1 to TRBJ2-2, with D possibly TRBD1 on 6 matching bases. The sample consisted of blood. The TCR was taken from a young woman with Graves' hyperthyroidism. The CDR3: CASRTQGSTGELFF. CDR3 sequence (DNA): TGTGCCAGCAGGACACAGGGTAGCACCGGGGAGCTGTTTTTT.